These T cell receptor beta chains were read from a single sample in a study of T cells in Graves' hyperthyroidism and ophthalmopathy. TCRdb itself ran the multiplex PCR reads through MiXCR, one entry per CDR3 protein. The sample shows roughly 170,000 distinct CDR3 sequences, 9.4% of them seen only once. The sample was blood. The receptor set was obtained from a woman younger than 30 with Graves' hyperthyroidism that later progressed to Graves' ophthalmopathy. Both conserved end residues are part of each CDR3. The D gene is left open where the match is weak. Not every row has a clone size; where given, it reads once, few, many or a size class.

TRBJ1-1	.	TRBV9	many	TGTGCCAGCAGCCCGATGGGCACTGAAGCTTTCTTT	CASSPMGTEAFF
TRBJ1-2	TRBD1	TRBV29-1	few	TGCAGCGTGACAGGGGAGGGTAGCTACACCTTC	CSVTGEGSYTF
TRBJ1-1	TRBD1	TRBV12-3/TRBV12-4	many	TGTGCCAGCAGTTCGGGTTGGGGACAGGGAAACACTGAAGCTTTCTTT	CASSSGWGQGNTEAFF
TRBJ2-2	.	TRBV28	many	TGTGCCAGCAGGGTCTTTACCGGGGAGCTGTTTTTT	CASRVFTGELFF
TRBJ1-2	.	TRBV29-1	many	TGCAGCGCCGCAAGGGAAGGAGACTATGGCTACACCTTC	CSAAREGDYGYTF
TRBJ1-3	.	TRBV28	many	TGTGCCAGCAGTCAAACGGGTCAGAGTGGAAACACCATATATTTT	CASSQTGQSGNTIYF
TRBJ2-4	.	TRBV7-9	many	TGTGCCAGCAGCTTAGAGGGGGCCAAAAACATTCAGTACTTC	CASSLEGAKNIQYF
TRBJ2-2	.	TRBV12-3/TRBV12-4	many	TGTGCCAGCAATCTTAAGCCCACTAGCAACACCGGGGAGCTGTTTTTT	CASNLKPTSNTGELFF
TRBJ1-2	.	TRBV3-1	many	TGTGCCAGCTCCAGCAGGATCTCCATAGCTAACTATGGCTACACCTTC	CASSSRISIANYGYTF
TRBJ1-4	.	TRBV28	many	TGTGCCAGCAGTTTGGGGGGAGCGCATGAAAAACTGTTTTTT	CASSLGGAHEKLFF
TRBJ1-1	.	TRBV6-1	many	TGTGCCTCGGGACTGATGAACACTGAAGCTTTCTTT	CASGLMNTEAFF
TRBJ2-6	.	TRBV29-1	.	TGCAGCGTTGTTTCGGCCGTTTGGGGGCCTGGGGCCAACGTCCTGACTTTC	CSVVSAVWGPGANVLTF
TRBJ1-1	.	TRBV6-1	many	TGTGCCAGCAGTGAATCGGGGGGCTCTTCCACTGAAGCTTTCTTT	CASSESGGSSTEAFF
TRBJ2-7	TRBD2	TRBV4-2	.	TGTGCCAGCAGCCTATCTTCGGGGGGGGCCTACGAGCAGTACTTC	CASSLSSGGAYEQYF
TRBJ1-1	.	TRBV28	many	TGTGCCAGCAGTCCGTGGACAGAGATGAACACTGAAGCTTTCTTT	CASSPWTEMNTEAFF
TRBJ2-2	TRBD1	TRBV7-8	many	TGTGCCAGCAGCTTGCATAGGGGGCGCCCCGGGGAGCTGTTTTTT	CASSLHRGRPGELFF
TRBJ2-3	.	TRBV13	many	TGTGCCAGCCAGGGACCCTCGAGCACAGATACGCAGTATTTT	CASQGPSSTDTQYF
TRBJ2-7	.	TRBV5-1	many	TGCGCCAGCAGCTTTGGCAGCGCAAGCTACGAGCAGTACTTC	CASSFGSASYEQYF
TRBJ1-1	TRBD1	TRBV20-1	many	TGCAGTGGAACAGGGGGCTTCGCTGAAGCTTTCTTT	CSGTGGFAEAFF
TRBJ2-7	.	TRBV11-2	.	TGTGCCAGCAGCTCCTATCTCCCCCTCTTGGGGCAGTACTTC	CASSSYLPLLGQYF
TRBJ2-4	TRBD2	TRBV10-3	.	TGTGCCATCAGTGCCCTAGCGGGAGAGTCCCTCGCCAAAAACATTCAGTACTTC	CAISALAGESLAKNIQYF
TRBJ1-6	TRBD1	TRBV30	.	TGTGCCTGGAGTGCATACGGGACAGGGCGCGCCGACCTAAATTCACCCCTCCACTTT	CAWSAYGTGRADLNSPLHF
TRBJ2-7	.	TRBV19	many	TGTGCCAGTAGCAAGGGACGGCACTACGAGCAGTACTTC	CASSKGRHYEQYF
TRBJ2-5	TRBD2	TRBV7-2	many	TGTGCCAGCAGCTCGCGACTAGCGGGGGGGCGAGAGACCCAGTACTTC	CASSSRLAGGRETQYF
TRBJ2-7	.	TRBV3-1	many	TGTGCCAGCAGCCATGCCTCTTCCGAGCAGTACTTC	CASSHASSEQYF
TRBJ2-1	TRBD2	TRBV2	many	TGTGCCAGCAGTAAAACCGCGTGGACTAGCGGGAGGGCGAACGGTGAGCAGTTCTTC	CASSKTAWTSGRANGEQFF
TRBJ2-7	.	TRBV2	many	TGTGCCAGCAGCCTAGGTGGGACTTATGAGCAGTACTTC	CASSLGGTYEQYF